The 25 T cell receptor beta chains listed next were all sequenced from one sample in a study of blood T cell repertoires in COVID-19. Sequencing used immunoSEQ multiplex PCR; TCRdb keeps in-frame clones, though not all of them. The data contain around 250,000 clones, roughly 89% of them singletons. The sample comprised peripheral blood. The origin of the receptors is a woman in her 40s who had recovered from COVID-19.

The chain carries TRBV30 and TRBJ2-3; 12 bases are a match to TRBD2. Germline CDR1 GTSNPN, CDR2 SVGIG (reference sequence). Losses at the gene ends were 2 bases for V and 5 bases for J; bases not matched to a gene: 11. The CDR3 runs 17 residues. Here the CDR3 reads CAWSQGLAGSAGDTQYF. The CDR3 coding sequence is TGTGCCTGGAGTCAAGGACTAGCGGGGTCCGCGGGAGATACGCAGTATTTT.

This chain links TRBV3-1 (or the pseudogene TRBV3-2) with TRBJ2-1, with 13 positions matching TRBD2. CDR3 length: 16 residues. V was pared by 6 bases and J by 4 bases, with 6 bases of the junction left unmatched. CDR1 LGHDT and CDR2 YNNKEL come from the germline V gene (reference sequence). The CDR3 DNA is TGTGCCAGCAGTCCGACTAGCGGGGGGCCTTACAATGAGCAGTTCTTC. It yields the protein CASSPTSGGPYNEQFF.

This chain joins TRBV3-1 (or the pseudogene TRBV3-2) and TRBJ1-6; D remains ambiguous. Germline V lookup: CDR1 LGHDT, CDR2 YNNKEL (reference sequence). This CDR3 is 13 amino acids long. V gave up 6 bases and J gave up 7 bases, with 10 bases separating them. The DNA for the CDR3 is TGTGCCAGCAGTCTAGGAGAGAATTCACCCCTCCACTTT. Residues: CASSLGENSPLHF.

This CDR3 is CASSPGANGETQYF. The DNA for the CDR3 is TGTGCCAGCTCACCAGGGGCAAACGGGGAGACCCAGTACTTC. The chain has TRBV18 and TRBJ2-5; maybe TRBD1 (5 bases). The CDR3 runs 14 residues. V lost 2 bases, J lost 5 bases, and 12 bases lay in between. Germline loops: CDR1 KGHSH, CDR2 LQKENI.

Concerning this clone: At the DNA level, this CDR3 is encoded by other sequences in the same sample as well. The chain employs TRBV15 and TRBJ1-5, with D perhaps matching TRBD1 (5 bases). Germline V gene sequence: CDR1 LNHNV, CDR2 YYDKDF (reference sequence). The CDR3 is 15 residues long. V lost 0 bases and J 2 bases, leaving 8 bases between the germline ends. Written as DNA, the CDR3 is TGTGCCACCAGCAGAGAGGGAGGGGGCAATCAGCCCCAGCATTTT. It encodes CATSREGGGNQPQHF.

The chain has TRBV7-9 and TRBJ2-5; 9 bases are a match to TRBD1. The germline CDR1 and CDR2 sequences are SEHNR and FQNEAQ (reference sequence). The CDR3 is 15 amino acids. Unmatched junction bases numbered 9, after V lost 5 bases and J lost 5 bases. The CDR3 region has the DNA TGTGCCAGCAGCCCGGACAGGGGCGAAGTGGAGACCCAGTACTTC. The encoded protein is CASSPDRGEVETQYF.

This sequence joins TRBV18 and TRBJ2-3; maybe TRBD1 (6 bases). CDR3 size: 16 residues. Between the trimmed V and J ends, which lost 2 bases and 3 bases, there was a span of 15 bases. Germline lookup yields CDR1 KGHSH and CDR2 LQKENI. The CDR3 spells CASSPARGYKTDTQYF. The CDR3 DNA follows: TGTGCCAGCTCACCAGCGAGGGGGTACAAAACAGATACGCAGTATTTT.

The gene calls are TRBV5-4 and TRBJ2-1, with 11 bases fitting TRBD2. Germline V gene lookup returns CDR1 SGHNT and CDR2 YYREEE (reference sequence). Trimming removed 5 bases from V and 5 bases from J; junction bases left unmatched: 6. This CDR3 is built from 15 residues. CDR3 residues: CASRSGTSGNNEQFF. As DNA, the CDR3 is TGTGCCAGCAGATCCGGGACTAGCGGTAACAATGAGCAGTTCTTC.

The rearrangement links TRBV28 to TRBJ1-5, with D unresolved. CDR1 is MDHEN, CDR2 SYDVKM, per germline. The V end was cut by 4 bases, the J end by 7 bases, with 8 bases between. The CDR3 loop spans 12 amino acids. The CDR3 reads CASSWRGQPQHF. In DNA, the CDR3 is TGTGCCAGCAGTTGGAGAGGGCAGCCCCAGCATTTT.

The chain joins TRBV28 to TRBJ2-1, with D possibly matching TRBD2 (6 bases). Per germline, CDR1 MDHEN and CDR2 SYDVKM. CDR3 length equals 14 residues. Trimming pared 6 bases from V and 0 bases from J, leaving 9 bases between. In DNA form, the CDR3 reads TGTGCCAGCAGGCGCGGGGACTCCTACAATGAGCAGTTCTTC. Protein: CASRRGDSYNEQFF.

The gene calls are TRBV2 and TRBJ1-2; maybe TRBD1 (6 bases). CDR3 length equals 13 residues. Germline CDR1 SNHLY, CDR2 FYNNEI. Trimming removed 6 bases from V and 1 base from J, with 9 bases in between. CDR3 region: CASSQDSNYGYTF. CDR3 coding DNA: TGTGCCAGCAGCCAGGACAGTAACTATGGCTACACCTTC.

V usage is TRBV20-1 and J usage is TRBJ2-3; a weak D match, TRBD2 (5 bases). Germline V gene lookup returns CDR1 DFQATT and CDR2 SNEGSKA (reference sequence). The CDR3 is 12 residues long. V dropped 3 bases and J dropped 6 bases, with 10 bases sitting between them. The CDR3 nucleotides are TGCAGTGCTAGTAGCGTGATGGATACGCAGTATTTT. Protein sequence: CSASSVMDTQYF.

This sequence joins TRBV6-1 and TRBJ2-5; 7 nucleotides agree with TRBD1. The CDR3 is 14 amino acids. Germline-derived CDR1 and CDR2 are MNHNS and SASEGT. Trimming removed 5 bases from V and 1 base from J; junction bases left unmatched: 4. The CDR3 nucleotides are TGTGCCAGCAGTCCAAACAGGGGCCAAGAGACCCAGTACTTC. It is translated as CASSPNRGQETQYF.

This clone has just one count. The V and J genes are TRBV5-1 and TRBJ2-7; the match to TRBD1 covers 11 bases. V was clipped by 4 bases and J by 3 bases; unmatched bases: 6. This CDR3 has 15 residues. The germline CDR1 and CDR2 sequences are SGHRS and YFSETQ. In DNA form, the CDR3 reads TGCGCCAGCAGCCCTACCGGGACAGGGGGCTACGAGCAGTACTTC. It yields the protein CASSPTGTGGYEQYF.

The chain joins TRBV24-1 to TRBJ2-5, with TRBD1 matching over 8 bases. This CDR3 spans 16 amino acids. Germline trimming cut 2 bases from V and 5 bases from J; bases unmatched to any gene: 9. Germline V CDR1 and CDR2: KGHDR, SFDVKD. CDR3 region: CATSDSRTGMKETQYF. CDR3 sequence (DNA): TGTGCCACCAGTGATTCGCGGACAGGGATGAAGGAGACCCAGTACTTC.

The rearrangement links TRBV19 to TRBJ2-2, with 9 bases fitting TRBD1. J was trimmed by 2 bases and V by 6 bases; bases with no gene match: 13. The germline gives CDR1 LNHDA, CDR2 SQIVND (reference sequence). The CDR3 is made up of 18 amino acids. The CDR3 region has the DNA TGTGCCAGTAGCATAAATAATCCGGGACAGGGAAACACCGGGGAGCTGTTTTTT. Its translation: CASSINNPGQGNTGELFF.

V gene TRBV28 combines with J gene TRBJ1-5, with 10 bases matching TRBD1. V lost 2 bases, J lost 4 bases, and 5 bases stayed unmatched. This CDR3 is 16 amino acids long. Per the germline V gene, CDR1 is MDHEN and CDR2 is SYDVKM. In nucleotides, the CDR3 is TGTGCCAGCAGTTTACTGGGACAGGGGCCGAATCAGCCCCAGCATTTT. This translates into CASSLLGQGPNQPQHF.

This clone came up once. V and J are TRBV6-5 and TRBJ2-7, with 9 bases that match TRBD1. The length of the CDR3 is 15 residues. The germline CDR1 and CDR2 sequences are MNHEY and SVGAGI. Trimming at V came to 6 bases and at J to 4 bases, leaving 10 bases not matched to a gene. CDR3 residues: CASSSGTGSLYEQYF. The CDR3 region has the DNA TGTGCCAGCAGCTCCGGGACAGGGAGTTTGTACGAGCAGTACTTC.

The chain combines TRBV7-9 with TRBJ2-1; perhaps TRBD2 as D (6 bases). Per the germline V gene, CDR1 is SEHNR and CDR2 is FQNEAQ (reference sequence). V lost 3 bases and J 6 bases, leaving 12 bases between the germline ends. This CDR3 has 14 residues. The CDR3 sequence: CASSFKEGSNEQFF. The CDR3 coding sequence is TGTGCCAGCAGCTTCAAGGAGGGAAGCAATGAGCAGTTCTTC.

The count of this clone is one. This chain links TRBV6-2 or TRBV6-3 with TRBJ1-6; 9 bases are a match to TRBD1. Per germline, CDR1 MNHEY and CDR2 SVGEGT. Trimming at V came to 1 base and at J to 9 bases, leaving 10 bases not matched to a gene. This CDR3 has 17 residues. CDR3 in amino acids: CASSYLGPGTGTSPLHF. CDR3 nucleotide sequence: TGTGCCAGCAGTTACTTGGGCCCCGGGACAGGGACTTCACCCCTCCACTTT.

V and J are TRBV6-5 and TRBJ1-5; D unclear. The CDR3 sequence is 15 residues long. Germline V CDR1 and CDR2: MNHEY, SVGAGI. V shed 6 bases and J shed 0 bases, with 12 bases lying between them. For the CDR3, the DNA is TGTGCCAGCAGCCTGGTGGAGGGTAGCAATCAGCCCCAGCATTTT. It specifies CASSLVEGSNQPQHF.

The J gene is TRBJ1-6, the V gene TRBV28, with TRBD1 matching 9 bases. Germline CDR1 reads MDHEN; CDR2 reads SYDVKM. J lost 9 bases, V lost 7 bases, and 7 bases had no gene match. This CDR3 contains 14 residues. In DNA, the CDR3 is TGTGCCAGCACATCGGGACAGGGTGGTTCACCCCTCCACTTT. Residues: CASTSGQGGSPLHF. The complete variable domain, with remaining parts taken from reference TRBV28 and TRBJ1-6, reads DVKVTQSSRYLVKRTGEKVFLECVQDMDHENMFWYRQDPGLGLRLIYFSYDVKMKEKGDIPEGYSVSREKKERFSLILESASTNQTSMYLCASTSGQGGSPLHFGNGTRLTVT.

The gene calls are TRBV28 and TRBJ1-2, with 7 bases that match TRBD1. Trimming cost V 2 bases and J 6 bases; bases outside gene matches: 6. This CDR3 has 14 amino acids. Germline V gene sequence: CDR1 MDHEN, CDR2 SYDVKM. The CDR3 sequence is CASSLLGGRDGYTF. In DNA, the CDR3 is TGTGCCAGCAGTTTACTAGGGGGCAGAGATGGCTACACCTTC.

A few counts support this clone. The V gene is TRBV3-1 (or the pseudogene TRBV3-2), the J gene TRBJ1-1; 7 bases agree with TRBD1. The length of the CDR3 is 11 residues. J lost 12 bases, V lost 6 bases, and 7 bases had no gene match. CDR1 is LGHDT and CDR2 is YNNKEL in the germline V gene (reference sequence). The CDR3 loop is CASRSTGRTFF. The DNA of the CDR3 is TGTGCCAGCAGATCGACAGGGAGGACTTTCTTT.

The V gene is TRBV6-5, the J gene TRBJ1-5, with 7 bases aligning to TRBD1. J was trimmed by 9 bases and V by 5 bases; bases with no gene match: 7. In germline, CDR1 is MNHEY, CDR2 SVGAGI. The CDR3 is 13 amino acids. The CDR3 region is CASSQRQGTPQHF. The DNA of the CDR3 is TGTGCCAGCAGTCAACGACAGGGCACGCCCCAGCATTTT.